These T cell receptor beta chains were read from a single sample in a study of patients and donors after allogeneic stem cell transplantation. One entry per CDR3 protein results from TCRdb running MiXCR on the RT-PCR reads. The table has about a million distinct CDR3 sequences, about a sixth seen once; the top ten hold 6%. Sequences were obtained from blood, either unsorted or a sorted T cell fraction (not recorded which). Receptor source: a human donor who was either an allogeneic HSCT recipient or a stem cell or donor lymphocyte infusion donor (not recorded which). It is not recorded whose cells these are; they may come from a transplant donor. CDR3s include the opening cysteine and the closing phenylalanine or tryptophan. A D gene is named only where the DNA matches it firmly. A row's size may be missing; if present it is once, few, many or a size class.

clone size	V gene	J gene	D gene	CDR3 protein	CDR3 DNA
few	TRBV20-1	TRBJ1-2	-	CSARMGGNYGYTF	TGCAGTGCTAGAATGGGCGGCAACTATGGCTACACCTTC
-	TRBV18	TRBJ1-3	-	CASSRDGGNTIYF	TGTGCCAGCTCCCGGGACGGAGGAAACACCATATATTTT
-	TRBV12-3/TRBV12-4	TRBJ2-7	TRBD2	CASSLTEAGGREQYF	TGTGCCAGCAGTTTAACTGAAGCGGGGGGGCGGGAGCAGTACTTC
-	TRBV6-1	TRBJ2-1	TRBD1	CASSTNYRGRGDEQFF	TGTGCCAGCAGCACAAACTACAGGGGACGGGGCGATGAGCAGTTCTTC
few	TRBV5-1	TRBJ2-7	TRBD2	CASSLRTGGHEQYF	TGCGCCAGCAGCCTCCGGACGGGGGGACACGAGCAGTACTTC
few	TRBV7-7	TRBJ2-2	TRBD1	CATNTKAGGSGELFF	TGTGCCACCAACACCAAAGCAGGGGGCTCCGGGGAGCTGTTTTTT
few	TRBV7-9	TRBJ2-2	TRBD1	CASSFPQGARELFF	TGTGCCAGCAGCTTCCCACAGGGGGCAAGGGAGCTGTTTTTT
-	TRBV24-1	TRBJ1-5	-	CATSDPGQQQPQHF	TGTGCCACCAGTGACCCCGGACAACAACAGCCCCAGCATTTT
-	TRBV11-2	TRBJ2-7	-	CASSDPYRGAYHEQYF	TGTGCCAGCAGCGATCCTTATCGGGGGGCCTACCACGAGCAGTACTTC
few	TRBV6-1	TRBJ2-7	TRBD2	CASSRSGRAGYEQYF	TGTGCCAGCAGCCGCAGCGGGAGGGCCGGCTACGAGCAGTACTTC
-	TRBV20-1	TRBJ1-2	-	CSAREGGANYGYTF	TGCAGTGCTAGAGAGGGAGGGGCTAACTATGGCTACACCTTC
-	TRBV7-3	TRBJ1-2	-	CASSSQQGGAGGYTF	TGTGCCAGCAGCTCCCAACAGGGAGGAGCGGGGGGCTACACCTTC
few	TRBV2	TRBJ2-7	TRBD1	CASRAPIGTGRYEQYF	TGTGCCAGCAGGGCCCCGATCGGGACAGGGCGCTACGAGCAGTACTTC
-	TRBV3-1	TRBJ1-5	-	CASSQFQGQPQHF	TGTGCCAGCAGCCAATTTCAGGGTCAGCCCCAGCATTTT
-	TRBV2	TRBJ1-4	TRBD1	CASTSGGHGEKLFF	TGTGCCAGCACTTCAGGGGGCCATGGTGAAAAACTGTTTTTT
-	TRBV4-1	TRBJ2-3	TRBD2	CVSSLGLASTDTQYF	TGCGTCAGCAGCCTGGGACTAGCGAGCACAGATACGCAGTATTTT
-	TRBV4-3	TRBJ2-3	TRBD2	CASSQNRGVDTQYF	TGCGCCAGCAGCCAAAATCGGGGGGTAGATACGCAGTATTTT
-	TRBV15	TRBJ2-7	-	CATSRDGASYEQYF	TGTGCCACCAGCAGAGATGGTGCATCCTACGAGCAGTACTTC
-	TRBV10-3	TRBJ1-1	-	CAIRISIGITEAFF	TGTGCCATCAGGATTAGTATAGGGATTACTGAAGCTTTCTTT
-	TRBV2	TRBJ1-5	-	CASSEGGYPQHF	TGTGCCAGCAGTGAAGGGGGATATCCCCAGCATTTT
few	TRBV5-1	TRBJ1-6	-	CASSLVSEHSPLHF	TGCGCCAGCAGCTTGGTTTCAGAACATTCACCCCTCCACTTT
many	TRBV12-1	TRBJ1-5	-	CASPIYQPQHF	TGTGCCAGCCCTATCTATCAGCCCCAGCATTTT
-	TRBV12-3/TRBV12-4	TRBJ2-7	-	CASRADGISYEQYF	TGTGCCAGCAGGGCAGACGGAATCTCCTACGAGCAGTACTTC
-	TRBV20-1	TRBJ1-1	-	CSAMRSTMNTEAFF	TGCAGTGCCATGCGGTCCACCATGAACACTGAAGCTTTCTTT
few	TRBV27	TRBJ2-7	TRBD1	CASHGTDSYEQYF	TGTGCCAGCCACGGGACAGACTCCTACGAGCAGTACTTC
few	TRBV20-1	TRBJ2-1	-	CSARVGSFSYNEQFF	TGCAGTGCTAGAGTTGGTAGCTTCTCCTACAATGAGCAGTTCTTC
-	TRBV2	TRBJ2-1	-	CASRYEINEQFF	TGTGCCAGCAGATACGAAATCAATGAGCAGTTCTTC
-	TRBV5-4	TRBJ2-6	-	CASSLAGVGANVLTF	TGTGCCAGCAGCTTGGCCGGGGTCGGTGCCAACGTCCTGACTTTC
few	TRBV5-1	TRBJ2-7	TRBD2	CASSSGRADSGEQYF	TGCGCCAGCTCTAGCGGGAGGGCCGATTCAGGAGAGCAGTACTTC
few	TRBV19	TRBJ1-5	-	CASSTLGRNDEHF	TGTGCCAGTAGTACCCTAGGACGGAACGACGAGCATTTT
-	TRBV5-6	TRBJ1-2	-	CASSSLVVMGENYGYTF	TGTGCCAGCAGCTCATTGGTAGTCATGGGGGAGAACTATGGCTACACCTTC
-	TRBV5-1	TRBJ2-7	-	CASSPPGTVEQYF	TGCGCCAGCAGCCCGCCAGGGACTGTCGAGCAGTACTTC
few	TRBV10-3	TRBJ1-1	-	CAISDPLGGREAFF	TGTGCCATCAGTGATCCACTCGGGGGGCGCGAAGCTTTCTTT
-	TRBV7-2	TRBJ2-3	-	CASSRPKTDTQYF	TGTGCCAGCAGCCGGCCCAAGACAGATACGCAGTATTTT
-	TRBV7-8	TRBJ1-6	-	CASSFSPGWRGLGNSPLHF	TGTGCCAGCAGCTTTTCCCCCGGGTGGAGGGGCCTTGGAAATTCACCCCTCCACTTT
few	TRBV7-8	TRBJ2-3	TRBD2	CASSKRLAGTDRNTQYF	TGTGCCAGCAGCAAAAGACTAGCGGGGACGGACAGGAATACGCAGTATTTT
few	TRBV6-2/TRBV6-3	TRBJ1-1	TRBD1	CASTSDRDVAFF	TGTGCCAGCACCTCGGACAGGGACGTTGCTTTCTTT
-	TRBV30	TRBJ1-2	-	CAWSDMSRGHGYTF	TGTGCCTGGAGTGATATGTCCAGAGGGCATGGCTACACCTTC
-	TRBV4-3	TRBJ2-7	-	CASSQAIWEIGYEQYF	TGCGCCAGCAGCCAAGCGATCTGGGAAATCGGGTACGAGCAGTACTTC
-	TRBV20-1	TRBJ2-7	-	CSAREGGGGSYEQYF	TGCAGTGCTAGAGAAGGGGGTGGGGGATCCTACGAGCAGTACTTC
-	TRBV5-6	TRBJ2-1	TRBD2	CASSPRPAGGGNEQFF	TGTGCCAGCAGCCCCCGACCAGCGGGAGGAGGAAATGAGCAGTTCTTC
few	TRBV21-1	TRBJ1-5	-	CASPNNQPQHF	TGTGCCAGCCCAAATAATCAGCCCCAGCATTTT
few	TRBV12-3/TRBV12-4	TRBJ2-5	TRBD1	CASSSNRDRGTRETQYF	TGTGCCAGCAGCTCCAATCGGGACAGGGGGACGCGGGAGACCCAGTACTTC
few	TRBV27	TRBJ2-2	-	CASSEFLPTSGELFF	TGTGCCAGCAGTGAGTTCTTGCCAACATCTGGGGAGCTGTTTTTT
few	TRBV11-1	TRBJ1-2	-	CASSHLQGGYTF	TGTGCCAGCAGCCATCTCCAAGGTGGCTACACCTTC
few	TRBV9	TRBJ2-1	-	CASSDGAAIYNEQFF	TGTGCCAGCAGCGATGGAGCGGCCATATACAATGAGCAGTTCTTC
-	TRBV12-3/TRBV12-4	TRBJ1-2	-	CASSLQGLANYGYTF	TGTGCCAGCAGTTTGCAGGGATTAGCTAACTATGGCTACACCTTC
many	TRBV29-1	TRBJ2-1	TRBD2	CSVGGAGGPNEQFF	TGCAGCGTTGGAGGAGCGGGGGGCCCGAATGAGCAGTTCTTC
few	TRBV7-6	TRBJ2-5	-	CASSLALPPETQYF	TGTGCCAGCAGCTTAGCATTACCGCCTGAGACCCAGTACTTC
few	TRBV5-1	TRBJ2-7	-	CASSLEENYEQYF	TGCGCCAGCAGCTTGGAGGAAAACTACGAGCAGTACTTC
-	TRBV25-1	TRBJ2-6	TRBD1	CASGAGDRGYRTGANVLTF	TGTGCCAGTGGGGCGGGGGACAGGGGCTATAGGACTGGGGCCAACGTCCTGACTTTC
few	TRBV10-3	TRBJ2-6	-	CAIRAVSSGANVLTF	TGTGCCATCAGAGCAGTCTCCTCTGGGGCCAACGTCCTGACTTTC
few	TRBV6-2/TRBV6-3	TRBJ1-5	-	CASRERTAFFQPQHF	TGTGCCAGCAGGGAGAGGACAGCCTTTTTCCAGCCCCAGCATTTT
few	TRBV11-2	TRBJ2-3	-	CASSLRVTSTDTQYF	TGTGCCAGCAGCTTACGAGTTACTAGCACAGATACGCAGTATTTT
few	TRBV20-1	TRBJ1-2	-	CSARDGAYGYTF	TGCAGTGCTAGAGATGGGGCGTATGGCTACACCTTC
few	TRBV7-2	TRBJ2-1	-	CASSLAHRYSYNEQFF	TGTGCCAGCAGCTTAGCACACAGATACTCCTACAATGAGCAGTTCTTC
-	TRBV11-1	TRBJ2-7	-	CASSPRGFRGQSSYEQYF	TGTGCCAGCAGCCCACGCGGCTTTAGGGGCCAGAGCTCCTACGAGCAGTACTTC
once	TRBV2	TRBJ2-1	-	CASSEEVHEQFF	TGTGCCAGCAGTGAAGAGGTTCATGAGCAGTTCTTC
few	TRBV29-1	TRBJ2-1	TRBD1	CSVWDRGRGNEQFF	TGCAGCGTGTGGGACAGGGGGCGGGGGAATGAGCAGTTCTTC